A single sample gave rise to the 20 T cell receptor beta chains below, sequenced in a study of T cells in Graves' hyperthyroidism and ophthalmopathy. RNA transcripts provided the source from which TCR beta CDR3 regions were amplified. The study used the HTBI primer set for a first-round RT-PCR of the TCR CDR3. TCRdb passed the multiplex PCR reads through MiXCR, listing each CDR3 protein once. The sample records more than 450,000 distinct CDR3 sequences, about 15% being singletons. The specimen sequenced was blood. These receptors all stem from a woman aged 40 to 49 with Graves' hyperthyroidism.

This clonotype was detected many times. This chain uses TRBV18 with TRBJ2-7; TRBD1 aligns across 8 bases. The J segment lost 4 bases and the V segment lost 3 bases, leaving 8 bases of the junction unmatched. Germline assignment: CDR1 KGHSH and CDR2 LQKENI. The length of the CDR3 is 15 residues. CDR3 DNA: TGTGCCAGCTCACCGGAGGACAGGGATGTATACGAGCAGTACTTC. Amino acids: CASSPEDRDVYEQYF.

V gene TRBV13 combines with J gene TRBJ1-6; tentatively, D is TRBD1 (5 bases). V lost 5 bases and J 6 bases, leaving 14 bases between the germline ends. Germline V CDR1 and CDR2: PRHDT, FYEKMQ (reference sequence). CDR3 length: 15 residues. The DNA of the CDR3 is TGTGCCAGCAGCGGTCCGAGGGGCCGTAATTCACCCCTCCACTTT. Its protein product is CASSGPRGRNSPLHF.

This clonotype has more than one count but fewer than ten. V and J are TRBV9 and TRBJ2-3; 12 bases are shared with TRBD2. Germline values: CDR1 SGDLS, CDR2 YYNGEE. Unmatched junction bases numbered 14, after V lost 4 bases and J lost 5 bases. CDR3 size: 18 residues. The CDR3 sequence: CASSLGLAGPPGVDTQYF. CDR3 bases: TGTGCCAGCAGCTTAGGACTAGCGGGGCCCCCGGGGGTAGATACGCAGTATTTT.

This clonotype was observed at least ten times. This chain joins TRBV29-1 and TRBJ2-5; D possibly corresponds to TRBD1 (5 bases). This CDR3 comprises 16 residues. CDR1 is SQVTM, CDR2 ANQGSEA, per germline. V was pared by 7 bases and J by 2 bases, with 23 bases between. The CDR3 protein is CSEFELGAGPQETQYF. The CDR3, as DNA: TGCAGCGAATTTGAGTTGGGCGCAGGGCCACAAGAGACCCAGTACTTC.

In its sample, this clonotype was seen many times. This chain connects TRBV5-6 to TRBJ2-7; 8 bases agree with TRBD1. The CDR3 contains 13 residues. V gave up 4 bases and J gave up 1 base; unmatched junction bases: 1. CDR1 and CDR2 (germline): SGHDT, YYEEEE. DNA of the CDR3: TGTGCCAGCAGCCGGACAGGGTCCTACGAGCAGTACTTC. Translating it yields CASSRTGSYEQYF.

This clonotype was observed a few times. The CDR3 loop is CASSTNRGREYEQYF. The CDR3 coding sequence is TGCGCCAGCAGCACCAACCGAGGTAGGGAGTACGAGCAGTACTTC. V gene TRBV5-1 combines with J gene TRBJ2-7; D possibly corresponds to TRBD2 (5 bases). Germline V lookup: CDR1 SGHRS, CDR2 YFSETQ. The CDR3 extends over 15 amino acids. V was shortened by 4 bases and J by 4 bases, with 18 bases between the two germline ends.

There are a few counts of this clonotype. CDR3 sequence: CASSPADFLISGANVLTF. The CDR3 DNA reads as TGTGCCAGCAGCCCTGCGGACTTCCTCATCTCTGGGGCCAACGTCCTGACTTTC. The gene calls are TRBV6-1 and TRBJ2-6, with a possible D match to TRBD2 (5 bases). Trimming cost V 6 bases and J 0 bases, with 18 bases left between them. Germline V gene sequence: CDR1 MNHNS, CDR2 SASEGT. This CDR3 region has 18 residues.

The rearrangement joins TRBV11-2 to TRBJ2-5; tentative D call: TRBD1 (7 bases). CDR3 size: 16 residues. Germline V lookup: CDR1 SGHAT, CDR2 FQNNGV. Trimming left V 0 bases short and J 2 bases short, with 13 bases between. The CDR3 DNA reads TGTGCCAGCAGCTTAGAGCGGGGACAGAGACAAGAGACCCAGTACTTC. It translates to CASSLERGQRQETQYF.

This clonotype was seen only a few times. This rearrangement joins TRBV15 to TRBJ1-3; 8 bases fit TRBD1. Trimming at V came to 5 bases and at J to 3 bases, leaving 3 bases not matched to a gene. CDR1 and CDR2 from the germline V gene are LNHNV and YYDKDF (reference sequence). The CDR3 has 14 residues. This chain's CDR3 is CATSGTGFGNTIYF. CDR3 in DNA: TGTGCCACCAGCGGGACAGGTTTTGGAAACACCATATATTTT.

This clonotype appeared many times. The chain couples TRBV12-3 or TRBV12-4 to TRBJ2-5; D unclear. This CDR3 region has 13 residues. Trimming cost V 5 bases and J 0 bases, with 7 bases left between them. CDR3 residues: CASSGRNQETQYF. The CDR3, as DNA: TGTGCCAGCAGTGGACGGAACCAAGAGACCCAGTACTTC.

Ten or more counts support this clonotype. This chain links TRBV4-1 with TRBJ2-1; TRBD2 agrees at 10 bases. Germline V gives CDR1 MGHRA, CDR2 YSYEKL. Unmatched junction bases numbered 4, after V lost 1 base and J lost 4 bases. This CDR3 has 16 residues. The CDR3 nucleotides are TGCGCCAGCAGCCAAGGTGGACTAGCGGCATACAATGAGCAGTTCTTC. It is translated as CASSQGGLAAYNEQFF.

The chain joins TRBV11-2 to TRBJ1-2, with TRBD1 as a possible D gene (5 bases). Germline CDR1 SGHAT, CDR2 FQNNGV. This CDR3 comprises 14 residues. V was pared by 5 bases and J by 6 bases, with 16 bases between. This CDR3 is CASSKLSGADGYTF. CDR3 nucleotides: TGTGCCAGCAGCAAACTCTCCGGGGCAGATGGCTACACCTTC.

This clonotype was detected ten times or more. V and J are TRBV20-1 and TRBJ2-5; D may be TRBD1 or TRBD2 (5 bases each). Trimming pared 5 bases from V and 5 bases from J, leaving 15 bases between. This CDR3 spans 13 amino acids. The germline V gene encodes CDR1 DFQATT and CDR2 SNEGSKA (reference sequence). The CDR3: CSASGRTRETQYF. CDR3 in DNA: TGCAGTGCTTCGGGGCGTACGCGGGAGACCCAGTACTTC.

This clonotype occurred a few times. The rearrangement uses TRBV10-1 and TRBJ2-2, with 7 nucleotides matching TRBD1. Germline CDR1 reads WNHNN; CDR2 reads SYGVQD (reference sequence). V dropped 10 bases and J dropped 6; count of bases not matched to a gene: 8. This CDR3 region has 13 residues. DNA of the CDR3: TGCGCCACCCAGGGGCAGGGGGCCGGGGAGCTGTTTTTT. Protein sequence: CATQGQGAGELFF.

The chain employs TRBV7-9 and TRBJ1-5; D is undetermined. The CDR3 contains 14 residues. V was pared by 3 bases and J by 3 bases, with 9 bases between. CDR1 is SEHNR, CDR2 FQNEAQ, per germline (reference sequence). Written as DNA, the CDR3 is TGTGCCAGCAGCTTGGAGGTGGACAATCAGCCCCAGCATTTT. Translated, it gives CASSLEVDNQPQHF. Full variable domain (rest looked up from reference TRBV7-9 and TRBJ1-5): DTGVSQNPRHKITKRGQNVTFRCDPISEHNRLYWYRQTLGQGPEFLTYFQNEAQLEKSRLLSDRFSAERPKGSFSTLEIQRTEQGDSAMYLCASSLEVDNQPQHFGDGTRLSIL.

The chain uses TRBV5-1 and TRBJ2-3; perhaps TRBD1 as D (5 bases). The germline V gene encodes CDR1 SGHRS and CDR2 YFSETQ. The CDR3 has 15 residues. The V end lost 4 bases, the J end lost 0 bases, and 12 bases lay between the germline ends. CDR3 DNA sequence: TGCGCCAGCAGCGTGTGGGGCCTTAGCACAGATACGCAGTATTTT. This sequence encodes CASSVWGLSTDTQYF. The variable domain in full, completed from reference TRBV5-1 and TRBJ2-3, reads KAGVTQTPRYLIKTRGQQVTLSCSPISGHRSVSWYQQTPGQGLQFLFEYFSETQRNKGNFPGRFSGRQFSNSRSEMNVSTLELGDSALYLCASSVWGLSTDTQYFGPGTRLTVL.

In this sample, this clonotype turned up many times. The V call is TRBV10-3, the J call TRBJ2-3; 13 positions agree with TRBD2. CDR3 length equals 16 residues. V lost 0 bases to trimming and J lost 3 bases; unmatched junction nucleotides: 0. The germline V gene encodes CDR1 ENHRY and CDR2 SYGVKD. As DNA, the CDR3 is TGTGCCATCAGTGAGTCACTAGCGGGAGGGACAGATACGCAGTATTTT. Protein: CAISESLAGGTDTQYF.

The chain employs TRBV7-9 and TRBJ2-5, with TRBD1 matching over 9 bases. Germline V CDR1 and CDR2: SEHNR, FQNEAQ (reference sequence). The CDR3 has 14 amino acids. The V gene end was trimmed by 3 bases and the J gene end by 3 bases; junction bases not matched to a gene: 2. CDR3 in DNA: TGTGCCAGCAGCTTTTGGGACAGGGAAGAGACCCAGTACTTC. This codes for CASSFWDREETQYF. Full variable domain (outside the CDR3, taken from reference TRBV7-9 and TRBJ2-5): DTGVSQNPRHKITKRGQNVTFRCDPISEHNRLYWYRQTLGQGPEFLTYFQNEAQLEKSRLLSDRFSAERPKGSFSTLEIQRTEQGDSAMYLCASSFWDREETQYFGPGTRLLVL.

This clonotype occurred a few times. This sequence joins TRBV7-9 and TRBJ2-5, with 12 bases lining up with TRBD2. J was trimmed by 2 bases and V by 5 bases; bases with no gene match: 6. CDR1 SEHNR and CDR2 FQNEAQ come from the germline V gene (reference sequence). The CDR3 has 16 amino acids. CDR3 sequence reads: CASSQRLAGAQETQYF. The CDR3 DNA sequence: TGTGCCAGCAGCCAACGACTAGCGGGAGCGCAAGAGACCCAGTACTTC.

The chain employs TRBV24-1 and TRBJ1-2; tentative D call: TRBD1 (5 bases). Between the trimmed V and J ends, which lost 4 bases and 8 bases, there was a span of 13 bases. The V gene's germline CDR1 is KGHDR and CDR2 SFDVKD. This CDR3 contains 13 residues. The CDR3 nucleotides read TGTGCCACCAGTGACCCTTCGACAGCAGGCTACACCTTC. This sequence encodes CATSDPSTAGYTF.